This entry is about one T cell receptor beta chain. The data stem from a study of blood T cell repertoires in COVID-19. Overall study context: Sources were T cells, B-cell-depleted T cells, or PBMCs; the material itself was cDNA or gDNA.

The study drew participants aged about 18 to 95 years from fewer than 30 US areas. Before they entered the study, exposed participants had met a COVID-19 case within 2 weeks. V was pared by 3 bases and J by 2 bases, with 4 bases of the junction left unmatched. The CDR3 runs 16 residues. Germline-derived CDR1 and CDR2 are SGDLS and YYNGEE. In the original workflow: Scientists estimated how many nucleated cells there were by amplifying reference gene primers. The assay was immunoSEQ multiplex PCR, and TCRdb's table has in-frame clones only and misses some. V and J calls and clone size are given by that table; D and trimming were obtained from the DNA. Here the sample spans 300,000 to 450,000 clones, 88% being singletons.

The receptor was isolated from a woman in her twenties or thirties who had been exposed to COVID-19. Sequencing was carried out using PBMCs or T cells enriched from blood (not recorded which). The genes are TRBV9 and TRBJ2-7; TRBD2 matches at 14 bases. Here the CDR3 reads CASSARLAGGPYEQYF. The CDR3 nucleotides read TGTGCCAGCAGCGCACGACTAGCGGGAGGGCCCTACGAGCAGTACTTC.